Shown below are 2 T cell receptor beta chains from a single sample sequenced in a study of T cell responses to AZD1222 COVID-19 vaccine. The repertoire was sequenced with immunoSEQ multiplex PCR; TCRdb's copy has only in-frame clones and lacks some. The data contain about 100,000 clones, about 90% of them seen just once; the ten biggest clones take up over 1.5%. Specimen: peripheral blood, collected on day 0 of AZD1222 vaccination. All receptors derive from an adult in good health.

This clone came up once. The rearrangement links TRBV3-1 (or the pseudogene TRBV3-2) to TRBJ2-1, with 8 bases identical to TRBD2. The CDR3 covers 14 residues. With V trimmed by 1 base and J by 4 bases, 0 bases remained unmatched. Germline CDR1 reads LGHDT; CDR2 reads YNNKEL (reference sequence). CDR3 nucleotides: TGTGCCAGCAGCCAAGCTAGCGGGTACAATGAGCAGTTCTTC. Amino acid sequence: CASSQASGYNEQFF.

The chain has TRBV7-3 and TRBJ2-2, with D tentatively TRBD1 (7 bases). Per the germline V gene, CDR1 is SGHTA and CDR2 is FQGTGA. Trimming pared 5 bases from V and 3 bases from J, leaving 16 bases between. This CDR3 contains 16 residues. CDR3 protein: CASSLGGGGDTGELFF. The DNA of the CDR3 is TGTGCCAGCAGCCTAGGAGGGGGCGGAGACACCGGGGAGCTGTTTTTT.